This TCR beta chain was found in a study of blood T cell repertoires in COVID-19. Overall study context: Researchers got acute and convalescent COVID-19 samples from the United States, Italy and Spain.

The germline V and J ends were trimmed by 7 bases and 2 bases, with 14 bases remaining between them. CDR1 MNHEY and CDR2 SVGAGI come from the germline V gene. The CDR3 has 14 residues. In the authors' methods: Amplification from reference gene primers served as the basis for estimated nucleated cell counts. Produced via immunoSEQ multiplex PCR; TCRdb's table is partial and in-frame only. The V and J calls and clone size are taken from that table; D and trimming were inferred from the DNA. The top ten hold under 3% of the sample, which has 350,000 or so clones, around 80% seen once. The origin of this receptor is a man younger than 40 with active or convalescent COVID-19. The chain has TRBV6-5 and TRBJ1-1, with D possibly TRBD1 on 5 matching bases. Sequencing was done on a sample of peripheral blood. CDR3 DNA sequence: TGTGCCAGCACCTTCGGGGGATTAAACACTGAAGCTTTCTTT. Its protein is CASTFGGLNTEAFF.